Listed below are T cell receptor beta chains from one sample, sequenced in a study of blood T cell repertoires in COVID-19. Profiling relied on immunoSEQ multiplex PCR, and the TCRdb table lists in-frame clones only, not all of them. Among roughly 120,000 clones listed, approximately 87% were seen once. The material sequenced was peripheral blood. These receptors all come from a woman aged 50 to 65 with acute or convalescent COVID-19. The CDR3 runs from the conserved cysteine through the conserved F or W. Each record gives: clone size, J gene, V gene, CDR3 protein. The size entry is marked missing in some rows and otherwise reads once, few, many or a size class.

size: NA
J: TRBJ2-7
V: TRBV20-1
CDR3: CSASFGSLADTYEQYF

size: once
J: TRBJ2-1
V: TRBV10-3
CDR3: CAIGVGLANSYNEQFF

size: NA
J: TRBJ2-5
V: TRBV6-5
CDR3: CASSLSGSGETQYF

size: NA
J: TRBJ2-1
V: TRBV11-3
CDR3: CASSLGALRGARDEQFF

size: NA
J: TRBJ2-7
V: TRBV29-1
CDR3: CSVGEADEQYF

size: NA
J: TRBJ1-5
V: TRBV5-5
CDR3: CASSFLEGARVQPQHF

size: NA
J: TRBJ2-3
V: TRBV25-1
CDR3: CASSDPGQATDTQYF

size: once
J: TRBJ1-1
V: TRBV27
CDR3: CASSPQGGTEAFF

size: NA
J: TRBJ1-1
V: TRBV9
CDR3: CASSPSGGSTEAFF

size: NA
J: TRBJ2-1
V: TRBV7-2
CDR3: CASRILAGGYNEQFF

size: NA
J: TRBJ2-1
V: TRBV2
CDR3: CASNRGISYNEQFF

size: NA
J: TRBJ2-1
V: TRBV4-2
CDR3: CASSQVTSGSYNEQFF

size: NA
J: TRBJ1-2
V: TRBV30
CDR3: CAWRGQFYYGYTF

size: NA
J: TRBJ1-2
V: TRBV11-3
CDR3: CASSPGQGANYGYTF

size: NA
J: TRBJ1-2
V: TRBV7-2
CDR3: CASSPRGDRVHGYTF

size: once
J: TRBJ1-4
V: TRBV5-4
CDR3: CASSSGQGANEKLFF

size: NA
J: TRBJ1-1
V: TRBV30
CDR3: CAKGLDTEAFF

size: NA
J: TRBJ2-7
V: TRBV5-6
CDR3: CASSSLGQGNNEQYF

size: NA
J: TRBJ1-5
V: TRBV19
CDR3: CASSWEGNQPQHF

size: NA
J: TRBJ1-4
V: TRBV6-5
CDR3: CASSYVGLGEKLFF

size: once
J: TRBJ1-2
V: TRBV29-1
CDR3: CSVVAGGYGYTF

size: NA
J: TRBJ1-6
V: TRBV19
CDR3: CASRDNSPLHF

size: NA
J: TRBJ1-3
V: TRBV10-3
CDR3: CAISDRAGGNTIYF

size: once
J: TRBJ1-2
V: TRBV6-1
CDR3: CASSDGGLMLFGYTF

size: NA
J: TRBJ2-2
V: TRBV18
CDR3: CASSPGAGFNGELFF

size: NA
J: TRBJ2-5
V: TRBV15
CDR3: CATSRVKEGTQYF

size: NA
J: TRBJ1-2
V: TRBV29-1
CDR3: CSVADRGLGYTF

size: NA
J: TRBJ1-3
V: TRBV5-6
CDR3: CASMQYSGNTIYF

size: few
J: TRBJ2-5
V: TRBV7-6
CDR3: CASSHPGLYPIETQYF

size: NA
J: TRBJ2-3
V: TRBV4-1
CDR3: CASSQDPAGGRPDTQYF

size: NA
J: TRBJ2-7
V: TRBV11-3
CDR3: CASSLGGSSYEQYF

size: NA
J: TRBJ2-1
V: TRBV30
CDR3: CAWTPGGAGNEQFF

size: NA
J: TRBJ1-4
V: TRBV7-8
CDR3: CASSAHPSGTGPEKLFF

size: once
J: TRBJ1-2
V: TRBV29-1
CDR3: CSVETGPGYTF

size: many
J: TRBJ2-1
V: TRBV28
CDR3: CASSFRTDYNEQFF

size: NA
J: TRBJ1-5
V: TRBV18
CDR3: CASSRENQPQHF

size: NA
J: TRBJ1-1
V: TRBV11-2
CDR3: CASSPFDSLTEAFF

size: NA
J: TRBJ1-4
V: TRBV7-6
CDR3: CASSSRGLGEKLFF

size: few
J: TRBJ2-5
V: TRBV5-1
CDR3: CASSLKAETQYF

size: NA
J: TRBJ1-1
V: TRBV19
CDR3: CASRPPGQNTEAFF

size: NA
J: TRBJ2-4
V: TRBV2
CDR3: CASKRAGENIQYF

size: NA
J: TRBJ1-2
V: TRBV10-3
CDR3: CAISERTDYGYTF

size: few
J: TRBJ2-7
V: TRBV1
CDR3: CTSSPGLAGGRSLRQYF

size: NA
J: TRBJ2-6
V: TRBV14
CDR3: CATDTIWANVLTF

size: once
J: TRBJ2-1
V: TRBV18
CDR3: CASSAGLGGEQFF

size: NA
J: TRBJ1-1
V: TRBV6-5
CDR3: CASSYGGGTEAFF

size: NA
J: TRBJ1-2
V: TRBV12-3/TRBV12-4
CDR3: CASSRHGSDGYTF

size: NA
J: TRBJ2-1
V: TRBV10-3
CDR3: CAISAAIAANNEQFF

size: NA
J: TRBJ1-4
V: TRBV5-5
CDR3: CASSGQGLGTTNEKLFF

size: NA
J: TRBJ2-7
V: TRBV7-9
CDR3: CASSSGELEQYF

size: NA
J: TRBJ2-1
V: TRBV3-1/TRBV3-2
CDR3: CATSNLAGGPSNEQFF